The source of this T cell receptor (beta chain) is a study of technical replicates of blood from a handful of donors (dated by TCRdb to between 2016 and 2019). To note about this clone: The specificity of this receptor is unknown. It has no much larger one-base neighbor in the sample; base qualities were not kept.

Receptors were amplified or captured by the immunoSEQ multiplex PCR assay. TCRdb re-hosts the immuneACCESS table, in-frame sequences only. Its copies lack some clones; in the studies checked, an unresolved V gene accounts for under half of them, and the cause for the rest is not known. The sample table lists about 56,000 clones, roughly 96% of them with a count of one. Approximately 3.4% of the sample belongs to the ten largest clones. The CDR3 contains 14 residues, cysteine and phenylalanine counted. Only CDR3 DNA remains: 42 bases, in frame from the first base. The V and J ends are trimmed by 0 bases and 1 base, leaving 7 bases between them. The germline V gene (reference sequence) provides CDR1 SGHNT and CDR2 YYREEE.

This TCR was recovered from a human donor in good health. Some clones in this sample may be carry-over from other donors' samples. Sequenced sample: PBMCs. The chain was built from TRBV5-4 and TRBJ1-2, with no D gene named confidently. Read as DNA, the sequence is TGTGCCAGCAGCTTGGGTCAATTTAACTATGGCTACACCTTC. The translation is CASSLGQFNYGYTF.